This TCR beta chain originates from a study of T cells in Graves' hyperthyroidism and ophthalmopathy. Study overall: Peripheral blood was secured at the point of initial diagnosis, before any treatment.

Graves' hyperthyroidism is called stable when ophthalmopathy does not progress within 18 months. Unmatched junction bases numbered 10, after V lost 8 bases and J lost 0 bases. The germline CDR1 and CDR2 sequences are MNHNS and SASEGT. The CDR3 loop spans 15 amino acids. Study-wide points: Blood also held most thyroid clonotypes expanded beyond 0.001.

This clonotype was seen many times. Its antigen is unidentified. What was amplified from RNA transcripts were TCR beta CDR3 regions. The TCR CDR3 first-round RT-PCR relied on the HTBI primer set. TCRdb processed the multiplex PCR reads anew with MiXCR; each CDR3 protein has one entry. The sample lists 200,000 or so distinct CDR3 sequences, roughly a sixth seen once, with roughly 55% in the top ten. This sequence originates from a woman in her forties or fifties with Graves' hyperthyroidism. This chain joins TRBV6-1 and TRBJ2-7; TRBD1 matches 7 bases. Sequencing was done on a sample of blood. The CDR3 coding sequence is TGTGCCAGCCTTCCCGACAGGGCGATCTCCTACGAGCAGTACTTC. Protein product: CASLPDRAISYEQYF.